These 10 T cell receptor beta chains were all obtained from the same sample, sequenced in a study of cytomegalovirus exposure and HLA in healthy donors. Researchers ran the PCR with 60 Vbeta and 13 Jbeta primers. This table comes from immunoSEQ multiplex PCR, and its TCRdb copy is limited to in-frame clones, with some not included. This sample carries over 100,000 clones, 70% of them seen once, and the ten largest clones take approximately 8.6%. Input material: PBMCs. The receptors were sampled from a young man in good health and CMV-seropositive.

V gene TRBV29-1 combines with J gene TRBJ2-1, with TRBD1 identical over 7 bases. Looked up from germline, CDR1 is SQVTM and CDR2 is ANQGSEA. The CDR3 spans 13 residues. Trimming took 7 bases from V and 5 from J; bases not matched to a gene: 8. In nucleotides, the CDR3 is TGCAGCGCCGCCGGGACAGAGCACAATGAGCAGTTCTTC. Translating it yields CSAAGTEHNEQFF.

The chain has TRBV30 and TRBJ2-7, with TRBD2 identical over 11 bases. Germline CDR1 reads GTSNPN; CDR2 reads SVGIG (reference sequence). Losses at the gene ends were 0 bases for V and 2 bases for J; bases not matched to a gene: 12. This CDR3 spans 18 amino acids. The CDR3: CAWSVPSGGYRLAYEQYF. CDR3 sequence (DNA): TGTGCCTGGAGTGTACCTAGCGGGGGGTATAGACTCGCCTACGAGCAGTACTTC. Full variable domain (missing parts from reference TRBV30 and TRBJ2-7): SQTIHQWPATLVQPVGSPLSLECTVEGTSNPNLYWYRQAAGRGLQLLFYSVGIGQISSEVPQNLSASRPQDRQFILSSKKLLLSDSGFYLCAWSVPSGGYRLAYEQYFGPGTRLTVT.

The rearrangement links TRBV6-6 to TRBJ2-2; no clear D gene. Germline assignment: CDR1 MNHNY and CDR2 SVGAGI (reference sequence). Trimming stripped 2 bases from V and 6 bases from J, with 4 bases between. The CDR3 has 12 amino acids. This chain's CDR3 is CASSYGPGELFF. The CDR3 bases are TGTGCCAGCAGTTACGGGCCCGGGGAGCTGTTTTTT.

The V call is TRBV27, the J call TRBJ2-4, with 12 positions matching TRBD2. Looked up from germline, CDR1 is MNHEY and CDR2 is SMNVEV (reference sequence). CDR3 length: 16 residues. V lost 0 bases, J lost 7 bases, and 4 bases stayed unmatched. The CDR3 here is CASSLSLAGGRNIQYF. Written as DNA, the CDR3 is TGTGCCAGCAGTTTATCCCTAGCGGGGGGGCGGAACATTCAGTACTTC.

The V and J genes are TRBV6-5 and TRBJ2-2; 7 bases match TRBD1. The CDR3 totals 15 residues. In germline, CDR1 is MNHEY, CDR2 SVGAGI. V shed 6 bases, J shed 2 bases, and the junction held 6 bases outside the gene matches. CDR3 DNA: TGTGCCAGCAGCCAGACAGGGCGTAACACCGGGGAGCTGTTTTTT. Translating gives CASSQTGRNTGELFF.

V is TRBV13 and J is TRBJ1-1; 8 bases map to TRBD1. The CDR3 runs 13 residues. The germline V gene has CDR1 PRHDT and CDR2 FYEKMQ (reference sequence). V trimming: 6 bases; J trimming: 5 bases; junction bases outside the gene matches: 5. The CDR3 DNA follows: TGTGCCAGCAGTCGGACAGGGTATACTGAAGCTTTCTTT. As protein: CASSRTGYTEAFF. Filled out from reference TRBV13 and TRBJ1-1, the complete variable domain reads AAGVIQSPRHLIKEKRETATLKCYPIPRHDTVYWYQQGPGQDPQFLISFYEKMQSDKGSIPDRFSAQQFSDYHSELNMSSLELGDSALYFCASSRTGYTEAFFGQGTRLTVV.

The chain recombines TRBV9 with TRBJ2-3; 14 bases fit TRBD2. This CDR3 spans 19 amino acids. After removal of 1 base from V and 7 bases from J, the junction contained 14 bases not matched to a gene. The germline V gene has CDR1 SGDLS and CDR2 YYNGEE. The CDR3 DNA follows: TGTGCCAGCAGCGTAAGGGGGACTAGCGGGAGAAGAATGGGTAATACGCAGTATTTT. Translated, it gives CASSVRGTSGRRMGNTQYF.

This clone appeared once. The V call is TRBV28, the J call TRBJ1-2, with a weak D call TRBD1 (5 bases). V was pared by 9 bases and J by 1 base, with 18 bases between. Germline-derived CDR1 and CDR2 are MDHEN and SYDVKM. The CDR3 is made up of 15 amino acids. The CDR3 sequence is CASVGGVHLNYGYTF. DNA of the CDR3: TGTGCCAGTGTGGGGGGGGTACATCTTAACTATGGCTACACCTTC.

The V gene is TRBV19, the J gene TRBJ2-1, with TRBD2 matching over 13 bases. The germline V gene encodes CDR1 LNHDA and CDR2 SQIVND (reference sequence). The CDR3 has 15 amino acids. After removal of 2 bases from V and 14 bases from J, the junction contained 9 bases not matched to a gene. DNA for the CDR3: TGTGCCAGTAGTATAAGCCGGGGACTAGCGGGATTGGAGTTCTTC. Its translation: CASSISRGLAGLEFF. Variable domain in full (rest from reference TRBV19 and TRBJ2-1): DGGITQSPKYLFRKEGQNVTLSCEQNLNHDAMYWYRQDPGQGLRLIYYSQIVNDFQKGDIAEGYSVSREKKESFPLTVTSAQKNPTAFYLCASSISRGLAGLEFFGPGTRLTVL.

The chain uses TRBV14 and TRBJ1-1; the D is unclear. CDR3 length equals 13 residues. The V gene lost 4 bases and the J gene lost 7 bases, with 13 bases spanning the gap. Germline values: CDR1 SGHDN, CDR2 FVKESK. The CDR3 region has the DNA TGTGCCAGCAGCCCTAGGAAATTCGGTGAAGCTTTCTTT. Amino acid sequence: CASSPRKFGEAFF.